This is a list of T cell receptor beta chains from one sample in a study of blood T cell repertoires in COVID-19. Assay: immunoSEQ multiplex PCR; the TCRdb copy retains only in-frame clones and omits some. The repertoire holds about 140,000 clones, with roughly 80% as singletons. Sequencing was carried out using peripheral blood. These receptors were collected from a man aged 55 to 70 who had recovered from COVID-19. Both conserved end residues are part of each CDR3. A D gene is named only where the DNA matches it firmly. Size is stated for part of the rows, as once, few or many counts, or as a class when the clone is expanded.

v_gene	d_gene	abundance	j_gene	CDR3aa	CDR3nt
TRBV6-5	TRBD1	-	TRBJ1-4	CASKHPGTGAEKLFF	TGTGCCAGCAAACACCCCGGGACAGGAGCGGAAAAACTGTTTTTT
TRBV11-2	-	few	TRBJ1-3	CASSFARSGNTIYF	TGTGCCAGCAGCTTCGCCAGGTCTGGAAACACCATATATTTT
TRBV7-8	TRBD2	many	TRBJ2-1	CASSPRLAGPRGEQFF	TGTGCCAGCAGCCCGAGACTAGCGGGACCACGGGGTGAGCAGTTCTTC
TRBV28	TRBD1	-	TRBJ1-2	CATRDSSYGYTF	TGTGCCACGCGGGACAGCAGCTATGGCTACACCTTC
TRBV6-6	-	-	TRBJ1-5	CASSPPGGGHQPQHF	TGTGCCAGCAGTCCACCGGGGGGCGGTCATCAGCCCCAGCATTTT
TRBV6-2/TRBV6-3	TRBD1	few	TRBJ1-5	CASSYSRRTGLYGNQPQHF	TGTGCCAGCAGTTACTCGCGCAGGACAGGGCTCTATGGCAATCAGCCCCAGCATTTT
TRBV7-2	-	-	TRBJ1-2	CASSRLEGFNYGYTF	TGTGCCAGCAGCCGGTTAGAGGGTTTTAACTATGGCTACACCTTC
TRBV4-2	-	-	TRBJ2-1	CASSQARGLAYNEQFF	TGTGCCAGCAGCCAAGCGCGGGGCCTAGCCTACAATGAGCAGTTCTTC
TRBV6-2/TRBV6-3	TRBD1	-	TRBJ2-1	CASSKPGQGSGEQFF	TGTGCCAGCAGCAAGCCGGGACAGGGGAGTGGTGAGCAGTTCTTC
TRBV3-1/TRBV3-2	TRBD1	-	TRBJ1-2	CASPRRGRSRGYTF	TGTGCCAGCCCGCGGAGGGGGCGCAGCCGTGGCTACACCTTC
TRBV7-8	TRBD1	-	TRBJ1-2	CASSPQGQLPYGYTF	TGTGCCAGCAGTCCCCAGGGACAGCTGCCCTATGGCTACACCTTC
TRBV18	-	-	TRBJ2-7	CASSRSSDSYEQYF	TGTGCCAGCTCACGGTCTAGCGACTCCTACGAGCAGTACTTC
TRBV7-8	-	-	TRBJ2-7	CASSLDTSEQYF	TGTGCCAGCAGCCTCGACACCTCCGAGCAGTACTTC
TRBV4-2	-	-	TRBJ1-1	CASSRLGDLNTEAFF	TGTGCCAGCAGCCGCCTCGGGGATTTGAACACTGAAGCTTTCTTT
TRBV9	-	-	TRBJ1-2	CASSEDSLPYGYTF	TGTGCCAGCAGCGAGGACAGCCTACCTTATGGCTACACCTTC
TRBV20-1	TRBD1	-	TRBJ2-7	CSASSDRDYEQYF	TGCAGTGCTAGTAGCGACAGGGACTACGAGCAGTACTTC
TRBV3-1/TRBV3-2	-	-	TRBJ1-3	CASSPPVTGISGNTIYF	TGTGCCAGCAGCCCCCCCGTTACAGGTATCTCTGGAAACACCATATATTTT
TRBV28	-	-	TRBJ1-5	CASSLGGKQPQHF	TGTGCCAGCAGTTTAGGGGGGAAACAGCCCCAGCATTTT
TRBV5-4	TRBD1	-	TRBJ1-2	CASSLEGQGAGGYTF	TGTGCCAGCAGCTTGGAGGGACAGGGGGCGGGAGGCTACACCTTC
TRBV19	-	few	TRBJ1-1	CASSRRMNTEAFF	TGTGCCAGTAGTCGGAGAATGAACACTGAAGCTTTCTTT
TRBV28	-	-	TRBJ1-2	CAHSFSPRGFGGYTF	TGTGCTCACAGTTTTAGTCCCAGGGGTTTCGGTGGCTACACCTTC
TRBV28	-	-	TRBJ2-7	CASSFPPRANEQYF	TGTGCCAGCAGTTTCCCCCCGCGAGCCAACGAGCAGTACTTC
TRBV18	-	once	TRBJ2-5	CASTSQETQYF	TGTGCCAGCACTAGTCAAGAGACCCAGTACTTC
TRBV28	TRBD1	-	TRBJ1-1	CASRTGGNTEAFF	TGTGCCAGTAGGACAGGGGGTAACACTGAAGCTTTCTTT
TRBV15	-	-	TRBJ2-1	CATSRVPPNEQFF	TGTGCCACCAGCAGAGTTCCTCCCAATGAGCAGTTCTTC
TRBV28	TRBD1	-	TRBJ1-2	CASSSGTGGFGGYGYTF	TGTGCCAGCAGTTCCGGGACAGGGGGCTTCGGTGGCTATGGCTACACCTTC
TRBV5-8	TRBD1	-	TRBJ2-3	CASSSERGLAAQYF	TGTGCCAGCAGCTCCGAGAGGGGGCTAGCTGCGCAGTATTTT
TRBV7-2	-	-	TRBJ1-2	CASSFLPRATGSYGYTF	TGTGCCAGCAGCTTCCTCCCACGCGCGACGGGTTCATATGGCTACACTTTC
TRBV27	TRBD2	once	TRBJ2-7	CASALGGRAFEQYF	TGTGCCAGCGCCCTGGGGGGGAGGGCCTTCGAGCAGTACTTC
TRBV5-8	-	-	TRBJ1-6	CASSTGYSPLHF	TGTGCCAGCAGCACGGGTTATTCACCCCTCCACTTT
TRBV29-1	-	-	TRBJ1-1	CSVVAGLRRNTEAFF	TGCAGCGTTGTGGCAGGGCTTAGACGGAACACTGAAGCTTTCTTT
TRBV19	TRBD1	-	TRBJ1-1	CASKGQQQNTEAFF	TGTGCCAGTAAGGGACAGCAGCAGAACACTGAAGCTTTCTTT
TRBV9	TRBD1	-	TRBJ1-2	CASSAGDSSYGYTF	TGTGCCAGCAGCGCCGGGGACAGCAGCTATGGCTACACCTTC
TRBV15	-	-	TRBJ1-1	CATSTRNTEAFF	TGTGCCACCAGCACTCGGAACACTGAAGCTTTCTTT
TRBV4-1	TRBD1	-	TRBJ2-4	CASSQDRGDRPSKNIQYF	TGCGCCAGCAGCCAAGATAGAGGGGACAGGCCTTCCAAAAACATTCAGTACTTC
TRBV28	-	-	TRBJ1-6	CASQYTNSPLHF	TGTGCCTCCCAGTATACGAATTCACCCCTCCACTTT
TRBV28	-	-	TRBJ2-7	CASRPGGYEQYF	TGTGCCAGCAGACCTGGGGGGTACGAGCAGTACTTC
TRBV28	-	-	TRBJ2-2	CASTLRDTGELFF	TGTGCCAGCACTTTACGGGACACCGGGGAGCTGTTTTTT
TRBV7-2	TRBD2	few	TRBJ2-2	CASSERLAGGVELFF	TGTGCCAGCAGCGAGAGACTAGCGGGAGGGGTGGAGCTGTTTTTT
TRBV6-5	TRBD1	-	TRBJ2-3	CAGGTGDLTDTQYF	TGTGCCGGGGGGACAGGGGATCTTACAGATACGCAGTATTTT
TRBV5-1	-	-	TRBJ1-1	CASRHSGENTEAFF	TGCGCCAGCAGACATTCAGGGGAAAACACTGAAGCTTTCTTT
TRBV5-4	-	-	TRBJ2-7	CASSHRRAPYEQYF	TGTGCCAGCAGCCACCGCAGGGCCCCTTACGAGCAGTACTTC
TRBV5-1	-	-	TRBJ1-3	CASSLELSSGNTIYF	TGCGCCAGCAGCTTGGAATTATCCTCTGGAAACACCATATATTTT
TRBV6-5	TRBD1	-	TRBJ2-7	CASSYSTWDRVYEQYF	TGTGCCAGCAGTTACTCGACCTGGGACAGGGTATACGAGCAGTACTTC
TRBV7-2	TRBD1	-	TRBJ1-6	CASSLGQGGSPLHF	TGTGCCAGCAGCTTGGGACAGGGAGGTTCACCCCTCCACTTT
TRBV7-2	TRBD2	-	TRBJ2-1	CASSSGLPLLGYNEQFF	TGTGCCAGCAGCTCGGGACTACCCTTATTGGGTTACAATGAGCAGTTCTTC
TRBV7-6	-	-	TRBJ2-1	CASSFSGRDEQFF	TGTGCCAGCAGCTTTTCAGGTCGTGATGAGCAGTTCTTC
TRBV3-1/TRBV3-2	-	-	TRBJ1-3	CASSQDWSGGAIYF	TGTGCCAGCAGCCAAGACTGGAGCGGTGGGGCCATATATTTT
TRBV3-1/TRBV3-2	-	-	TRBJ1-2	CASSPLGAGEYGYTF	TGTGCCAGCAGCCCTCTCGGGGCAGGGGAGTATGGCTACACCTTC
TRBV15	-	once	TRBJ2-5	CATSRDPGQETQYF	TGTGCCACCAGCAGAGACCCGGGCCAAGAGACCCAGTACTTC
TRBV4-2	-	-	TRBJ1-4	CASSPTGGAEKLFF	TGTGCCAGCAGCCCTACGGGGGGAGCTGAAAAACTGTTTTTT
TRBV7-2	-	-	TRBJ1-2	CASSQQGVNGYTF	TGTGCCAGCAGTCAACAGGGAGTGAATGGCTACACCTTC
TRBV11-1	-	many	TRBJ1-6	CASSTLTNSPLHF	TGTGCCAGCAGCACTTTAACTAATTCACCCCTCCACTTT
TRBV7-3	-	few	TRBJ1-1	CASSPEGRGPNTEAFF	TGTGCCAGCAGCCCCGAGGGGCGGGGACCGAACACTGAAGCTTTCTTT
TRBV18	-	-	TRBJ2-1	CASSKVAPPDEQFF	TGTGCCAGCTCTAAGGTAGCGCCACCGGATGAGCAGTTCTTC
TRBV6-4	-	-	TRBJ2-3	CASSEDGGPTDTQYF	TGTGCCAGCAGTGAAGACGGGGGGCCCACAGATACGCAGTATTTT
TRBV28	-	-	TRBJ1-1	CAIKDRDLTEAFF	TGTGCCATCAAGGACAGAGACCTCACTGAAGCTTTCTTT
TRBV2	TRBD1	-	TRBJ2-2	CASSGDRGPPPTGELFF	TGTGCCAGCAGTGGAGACAGGGGCCCCCCACCCACCGGGGAGCTGTTTTTT
TRBV11-3	-	-	TRBJ1-1	CASTHGGNTEAFF	TGTGCCAGCACCCACGGGGGGAACACTGAAGCTTTCTTT